This T cell receptor beta chain was identified during a study of siplizumab effects on memory and regulatory T cells. V lost 4 bases to trimming and J lost 0 bases, with 6 bases between them. The CDR3 totals 13 residues. Germline CDR1 LNHDA, CDR2 SQIVND (reference sequence). The data were produced by immunoSEQ multiplex PCR, yet TCRdb's version contains in-frame clones alone and is incomplete. The sample records roughly 40,000 clones, roughly nine tenths being singletons. In regard to this clone: The antigen is unknown.

General study points: Under siplizumab, an average about 70% of mappable alloreactive CD4+ clones were Treg-derived, compared with 25% to 30% in controls. Most proliferating CD4+ or CD8+ clones, roughly 75-96%, had no naive or memory assignment.

This receptor was obtained from a human donor in good health. The specimen was naive CD4+ T cells sorted from blood. The rearrangement links TRBV19 to TRBJ1-2, with unresolved D. CDR3 sequence (DNA): TGTGCCAGTAGTAGTTACACTAACTATGGCTACACCTTC. It translates to CASSSYTNYGYTF.